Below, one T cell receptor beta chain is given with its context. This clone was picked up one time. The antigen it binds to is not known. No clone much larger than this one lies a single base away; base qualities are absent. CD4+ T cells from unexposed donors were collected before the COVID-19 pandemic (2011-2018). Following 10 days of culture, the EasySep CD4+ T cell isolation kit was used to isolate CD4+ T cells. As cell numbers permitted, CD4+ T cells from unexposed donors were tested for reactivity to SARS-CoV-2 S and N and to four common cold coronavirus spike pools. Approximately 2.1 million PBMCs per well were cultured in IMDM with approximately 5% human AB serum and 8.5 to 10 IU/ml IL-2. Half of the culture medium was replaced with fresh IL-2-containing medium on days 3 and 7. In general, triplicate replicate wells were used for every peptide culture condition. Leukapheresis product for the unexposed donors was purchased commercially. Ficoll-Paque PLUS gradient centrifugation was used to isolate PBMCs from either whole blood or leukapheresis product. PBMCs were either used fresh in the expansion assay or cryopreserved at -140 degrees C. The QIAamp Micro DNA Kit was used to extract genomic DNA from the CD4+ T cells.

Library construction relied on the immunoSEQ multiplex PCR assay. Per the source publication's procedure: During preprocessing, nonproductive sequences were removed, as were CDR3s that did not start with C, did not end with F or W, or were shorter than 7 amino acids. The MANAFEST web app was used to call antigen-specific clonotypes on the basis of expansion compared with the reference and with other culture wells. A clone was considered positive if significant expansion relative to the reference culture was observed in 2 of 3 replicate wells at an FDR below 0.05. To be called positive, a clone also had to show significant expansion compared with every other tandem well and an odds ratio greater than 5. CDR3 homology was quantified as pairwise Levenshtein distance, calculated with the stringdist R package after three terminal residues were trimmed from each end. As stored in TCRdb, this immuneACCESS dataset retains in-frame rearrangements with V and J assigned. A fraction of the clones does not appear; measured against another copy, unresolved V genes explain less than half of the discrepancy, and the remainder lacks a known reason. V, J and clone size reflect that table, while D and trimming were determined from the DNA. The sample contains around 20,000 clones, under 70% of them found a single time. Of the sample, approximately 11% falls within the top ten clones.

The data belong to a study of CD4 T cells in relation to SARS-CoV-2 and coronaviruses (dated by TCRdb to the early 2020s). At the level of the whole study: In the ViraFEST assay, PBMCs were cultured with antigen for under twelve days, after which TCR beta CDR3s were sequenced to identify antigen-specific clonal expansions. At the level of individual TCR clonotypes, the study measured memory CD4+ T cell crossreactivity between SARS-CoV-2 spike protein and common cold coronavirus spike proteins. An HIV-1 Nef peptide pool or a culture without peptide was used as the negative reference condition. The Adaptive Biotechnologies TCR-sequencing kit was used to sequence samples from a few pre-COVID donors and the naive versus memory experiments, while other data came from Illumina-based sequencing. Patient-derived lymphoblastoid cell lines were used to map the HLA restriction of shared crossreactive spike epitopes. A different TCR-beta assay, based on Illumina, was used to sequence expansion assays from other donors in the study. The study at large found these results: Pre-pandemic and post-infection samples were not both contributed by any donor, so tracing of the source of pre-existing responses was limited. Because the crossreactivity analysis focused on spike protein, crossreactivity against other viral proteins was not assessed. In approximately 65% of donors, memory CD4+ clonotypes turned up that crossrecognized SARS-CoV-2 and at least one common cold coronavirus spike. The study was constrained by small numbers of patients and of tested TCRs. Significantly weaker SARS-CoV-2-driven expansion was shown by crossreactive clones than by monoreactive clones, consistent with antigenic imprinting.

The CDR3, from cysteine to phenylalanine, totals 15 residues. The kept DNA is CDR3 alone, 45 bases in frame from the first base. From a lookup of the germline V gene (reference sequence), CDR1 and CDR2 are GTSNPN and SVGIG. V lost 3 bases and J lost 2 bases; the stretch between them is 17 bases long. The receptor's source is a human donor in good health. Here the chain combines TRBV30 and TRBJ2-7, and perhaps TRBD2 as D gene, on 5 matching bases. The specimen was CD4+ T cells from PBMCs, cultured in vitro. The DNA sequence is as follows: TGTGCCTGGAGGTCAGGTGTAGCGCCTGCCTACGAGCAGTACTTC. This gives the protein CAWRSGVAPAYEQYF.